This TCR beta chain was observed in a study of shared clonotypes between healthy human individuals. V shed 0 bases and J 0 bases; nucleotides not matched to a gene: 3. The CDR3 runs 17 residues. Germline V lookup: CDR1 LNHNV, CDR2 YYDKDF (reference sequence). CD45RO-negative, CCR7-positively selected cells formed the naive CD8 fraction, excluding terminally differentiated effector memory CD45RA+ cells. TCRdb keeps only in-frame clones here, not all; method: immunoSEQ multiplex PCR. The sample includes about 680,000 clones, around 90% of them seen just once. The clonotype originates from a man aged 25-45 years in good health. J is TRBJ1-1 and V is TRBV15; 11 positions match TRBD1. The sequencing sample was made of naive CD8+ T cells sorted from blood. CDR3 loop: CATSRDWTGGMNTEAFF. For the CDR3, the DNA is TGTGCCACCAGCAGAGACTGGACAGGGGGCATGAACACTGAAGCTTTCTTT.